This is a list of T cell receptor beta chains from one sample in a study of patients and donors after allogeneic stem cell transplantation. Each CDR3 protein gets one entry after TCRdb re-called the RT-PCR reads with MiXCR. The sample lists some 880,000 distinct CDR3 sequences, roughly 18% occurring once. The sequenced sample consisted of blood, either unsorted or a sorted T cell fraction (not recorded which). Source of these receptors: a human donor who was either an allogeneic HSCT recipient or a stem cell or donor lymphocyte infusion donor (not recorded which). It is not recorded whose cells these are; they may come from a transplant donor. Both conserved end residues are part of each CDR3. The D gene is left open where the match is weak.

j_gene | v_gene | d_gene | CDR3aa
TRBJ2-7 | TRBV6-6 | NA | CAVGLLRSYEQYF
TRBJ2-1 | TRBV6-2/TRBV6-3 | NA | CASSYGQPIYNEQFF
TRBJ1-1 | TRBV20-1 | NA | CSAPGGGDTEAFF
TRBJ2-7 | TRBV20-1 | NA | CSARDPNRRTYEQYF
TRBJ2-7 | TRBV28 | TRBD2 | CASSGLALYEQYF
TRBJ2-1 | TRBV14 | TRBD2 | CASSGLAAYNEQFF
TRBJ2-3 | TRBV4-1 | TRBD2 | CASSLRLAGVDTQYF
TRBJ2-7 | TRBV18 | NA | CASSPAARSSYEQYF
TRBJ2-7 | TRBV9 | TRBD2 | CASSLGLVSEQYF
TRBJ1-2 | TRBV6-5 | NA | CASSYSQGNFYGYTF
TRBJ1-1 | TRBV5-1 | NA | CASSSASRHTEAFF
TRBJ2-7 | TRBV29-1 | NA | CSAEAPQYDEQYF
TRBJ2-1 | TRBV12-3/TRBV12-4 | TRBD2 | CASSLGLAPKEQFF
TRBJ1-1 | TRBV10-3 | NA | CAIRRGGGVNTEAFF
TRBJ2-1 | TRBV11-2 | NA | CASTHTRNEQFF
TRBJ1-1 | TRBV20-1 | NA | CSAPAWQGNTEAFF
TRBJ2-5 | TRBV20-1 | NA | CSARPQYQETQYF
TRBJ2-5 | TRBV30 | TRBD1 | CAWRGQGGETQYF
TRBJ2-1 | TRBV29-1 | NA | CSVAYHRGAGDEQFF
TRBJ1-5 | TRBV6-4 | NA | CASSVEGGSGNQPQHF
TRBJ2-4 | TRBV5-1 | NA | CASSLAVGMGAKNIQYF
TRBJ1-1 | TRBV20-1 | NA | CSARSRVSGTEAFF
TRBJ2-6 | TRBV2 | NA | CASRWGTGANVLTF
TRBJ2-1 | TRBV2 | TRBD2 | CASSDRTSSSYNEQFF
TRBJ2-7 | TRBV3-1 | NA | CASSQEGISYEQYF
TRBJ2-3 | TRBV11-2 | TRBD2 | CASSNSGSETDTQYF
TRBJ1-2 | TRBV20-1 | NA | CSARGTASNYGYTF
TRBJ2-3 | TRBV5-1 | NA | CASSLARSTDTQYF
TRBJ2-7 | TRBV20-1 | TRBD1 | CSASRTGTYEQYF
TRBJ2-1 | TRBV5-1 | NA | CASSPSYGFNEQFF
TRBJ2-7 | TRBV6-5 | NA | CASSSEGLPYEQYF
TRBJ2-7 | TRBV3-1 | TRBD2 | CASSPPGTSGSYEQYF
TRBJ2-7 | TRBV20-1 | NA | CSASRGRQGIDEQYF
TRBJ1-1 | TRBV6-5 | NA | CASSYYPGGYTEAFF
TRBJ2-7 | TRBV6-5 | NA | CASSYARGALGNEQYF
TRBJ1-6 | TRBV27 | TRBD1 | CASSSGQGRSSYNSPLHF
TRBJ2-7 | TRBV10-3 | NA | CAISGSSWAGEGREQYF
TRBJ1-1 | TRBV2 | NA | CASSDRQTEAFF
TRBJ1-2 | TRBV12-3/TRBV12-4 | NA | CASSLKGRDGYTF
TRBJ1-1 | TRBV20-1 | TRBD1 | CSAGPRDSRVPEAFF
TRBJ2-5 | TRBV7-2 | TRBD2 | CASSSVAGWSETQYF
TRBJ2-1 | TRBV3-1 | TRBD2 | CASSQGRAGGYNEQFF
TRBJ2-1 | TRBV9 | TRBD2 | CASSGSGRGNEQFF
TRBJ2-7 | TRBV7-3 | NA | CAAPTPYEQYF
TRBJ1-1 | TRBV2 | NA | CASTPVTGTEAFF
TRBJ2-1 | TRBV28 | NA | CASSPEGVGEQFF
TRBJ1-6 | TRBV20-1 | NA | CSAHRDTVNSPLHF
TRBJ2-7 | TRBV6-2/TRBV6-3 | NA | CASSYSIGAYLEQYF